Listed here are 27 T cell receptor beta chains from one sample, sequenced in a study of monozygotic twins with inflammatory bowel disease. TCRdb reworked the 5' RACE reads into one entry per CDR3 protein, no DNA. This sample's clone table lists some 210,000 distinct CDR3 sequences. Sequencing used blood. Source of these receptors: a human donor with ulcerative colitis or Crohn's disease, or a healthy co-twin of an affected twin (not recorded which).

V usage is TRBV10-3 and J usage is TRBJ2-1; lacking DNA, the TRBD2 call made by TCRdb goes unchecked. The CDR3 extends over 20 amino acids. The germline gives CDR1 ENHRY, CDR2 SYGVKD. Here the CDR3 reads CAISDRSSSGGESSYNEQFF.

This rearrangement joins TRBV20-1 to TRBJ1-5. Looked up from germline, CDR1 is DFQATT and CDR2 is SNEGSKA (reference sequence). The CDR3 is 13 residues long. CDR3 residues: CSAGHSFNQPQHF.

CDR3 protein: CASSFLGNVDTGELFF. The chain has TRBV7-2 and TRBJ2-2. The CDR3 covers 16 residues. From germline, CDR1 is SGHTA and CDR2 FQGNSA.

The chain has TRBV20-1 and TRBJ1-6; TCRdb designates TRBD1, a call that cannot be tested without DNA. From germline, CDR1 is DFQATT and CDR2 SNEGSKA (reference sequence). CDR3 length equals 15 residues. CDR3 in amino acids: CSARDLGALDSPLHF.

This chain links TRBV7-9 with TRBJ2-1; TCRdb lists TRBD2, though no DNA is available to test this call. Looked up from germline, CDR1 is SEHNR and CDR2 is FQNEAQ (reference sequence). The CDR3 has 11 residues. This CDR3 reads CASTPSDYHFF. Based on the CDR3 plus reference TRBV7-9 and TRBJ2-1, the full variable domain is DTGVSQNPRHKITKRGQNVTFRCDPISEHNRLYWYRQTLGQGPEFLTYFQNEAQLEKSRLLSDRFSAERPKGSFSTLEIQRTEQGDSAMYLCASTPSDYHFFGPGTRLTVL.

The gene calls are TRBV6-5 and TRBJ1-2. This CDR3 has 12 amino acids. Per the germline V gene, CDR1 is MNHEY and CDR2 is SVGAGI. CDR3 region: CASSYSGRGYTF.

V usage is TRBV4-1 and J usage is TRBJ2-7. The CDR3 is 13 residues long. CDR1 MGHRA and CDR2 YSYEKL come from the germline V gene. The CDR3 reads CASSQAIGYEQYF.

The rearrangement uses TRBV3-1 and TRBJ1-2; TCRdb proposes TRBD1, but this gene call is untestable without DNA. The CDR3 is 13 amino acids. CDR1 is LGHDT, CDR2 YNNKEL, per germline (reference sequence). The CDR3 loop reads CASGRTGGDSYTF.

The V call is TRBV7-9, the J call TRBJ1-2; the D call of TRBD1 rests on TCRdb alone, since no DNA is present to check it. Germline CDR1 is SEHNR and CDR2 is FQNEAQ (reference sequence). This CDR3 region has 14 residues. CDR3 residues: CASSFIAQNYGYTF.

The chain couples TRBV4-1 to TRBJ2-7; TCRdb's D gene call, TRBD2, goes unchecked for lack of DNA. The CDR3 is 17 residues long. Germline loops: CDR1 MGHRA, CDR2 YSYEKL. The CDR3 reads CASSQLGGILTYYEQYF.

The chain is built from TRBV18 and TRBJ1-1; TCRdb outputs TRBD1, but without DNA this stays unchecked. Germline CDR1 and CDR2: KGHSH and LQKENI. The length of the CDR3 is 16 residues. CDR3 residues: CASSSQTSTGDTEAFF.

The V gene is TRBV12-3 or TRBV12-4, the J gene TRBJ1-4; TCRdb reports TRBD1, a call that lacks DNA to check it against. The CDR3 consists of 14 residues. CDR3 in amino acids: CASSYRQGGEKLFF.

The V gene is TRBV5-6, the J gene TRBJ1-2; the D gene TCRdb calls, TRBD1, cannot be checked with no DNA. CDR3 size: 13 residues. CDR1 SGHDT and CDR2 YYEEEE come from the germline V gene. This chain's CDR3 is CASSTGTGDGYTF. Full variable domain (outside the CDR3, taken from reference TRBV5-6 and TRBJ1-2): DAGVTQSPTHLIKTRGQQVTLRCSPKSGHDTVSWYQQALGQGPQFIFQYYEEEERQRGNFPDRFSGHQFPNYSSELNVNALLLGDSALYLCASSTGTGDGYTFGSGTRLTVV.

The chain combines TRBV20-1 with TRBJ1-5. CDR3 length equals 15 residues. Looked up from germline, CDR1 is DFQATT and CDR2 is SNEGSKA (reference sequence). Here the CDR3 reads CSASPGGYSNQPQHF.

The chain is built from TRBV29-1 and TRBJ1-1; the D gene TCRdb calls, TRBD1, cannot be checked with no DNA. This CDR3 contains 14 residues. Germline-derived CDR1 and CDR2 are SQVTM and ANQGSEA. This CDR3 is CSVAPGGANTEAFF.

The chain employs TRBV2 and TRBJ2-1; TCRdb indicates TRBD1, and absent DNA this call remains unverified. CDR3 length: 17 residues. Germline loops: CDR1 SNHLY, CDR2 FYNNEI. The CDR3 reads CASSRQGMLRRWDEQFF. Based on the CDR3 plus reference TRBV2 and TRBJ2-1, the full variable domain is EPEVTQTPSHQVTQMGQEVILRCVPISNHLYFYWYRQILGQKVEFLVSFYNNEISEKSEIFDDQFSVERPDGSNFTLKIRSTKLEDSAMYFCASSRQGMLRRWDEQFFGPGTRLTVL.

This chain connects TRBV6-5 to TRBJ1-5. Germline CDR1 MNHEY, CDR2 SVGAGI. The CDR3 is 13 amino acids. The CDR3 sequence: CASRRKGFQPQHF.

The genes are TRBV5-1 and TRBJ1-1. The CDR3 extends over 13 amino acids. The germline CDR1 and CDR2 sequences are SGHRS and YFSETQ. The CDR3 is CASSLTPKGEAFF.

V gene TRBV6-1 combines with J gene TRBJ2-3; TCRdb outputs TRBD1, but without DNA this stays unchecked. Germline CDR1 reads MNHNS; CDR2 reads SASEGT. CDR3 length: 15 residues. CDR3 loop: CASSSNQGATDTQYF.

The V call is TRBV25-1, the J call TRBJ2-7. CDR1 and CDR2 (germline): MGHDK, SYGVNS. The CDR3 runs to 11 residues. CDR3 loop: CASGRYYEQYF.

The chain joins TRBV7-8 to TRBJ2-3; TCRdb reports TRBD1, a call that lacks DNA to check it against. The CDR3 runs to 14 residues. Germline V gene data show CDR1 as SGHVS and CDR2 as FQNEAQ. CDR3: CASSRGQRTDTQYF. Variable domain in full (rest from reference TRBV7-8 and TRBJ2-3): GAGVSQSPRYKVAKRGQDVALRCDPISGHVSLFWYQQALGQGPEFLTYFQNEAQLDKSGLPSDRFFAERPEGSVSTLKIQRTQQEDSAVYLCASSRGQRTDTQYFGPGTRLTVL.

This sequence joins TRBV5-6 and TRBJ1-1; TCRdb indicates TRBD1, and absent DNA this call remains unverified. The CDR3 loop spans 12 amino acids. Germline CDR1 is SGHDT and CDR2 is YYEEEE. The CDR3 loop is CASSSDRNEAFF.

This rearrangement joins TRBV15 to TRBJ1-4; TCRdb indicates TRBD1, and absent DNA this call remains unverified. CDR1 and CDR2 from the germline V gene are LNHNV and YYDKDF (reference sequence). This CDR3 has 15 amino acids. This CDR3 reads CATSRSRTDNEKLFF.

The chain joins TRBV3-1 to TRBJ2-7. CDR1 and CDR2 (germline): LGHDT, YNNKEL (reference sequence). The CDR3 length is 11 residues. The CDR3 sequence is CASSQRYEQYF.

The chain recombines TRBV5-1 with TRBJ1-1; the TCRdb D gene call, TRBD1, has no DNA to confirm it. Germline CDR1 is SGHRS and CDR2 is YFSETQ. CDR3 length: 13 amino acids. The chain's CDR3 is CASSFSGRTEAFF.

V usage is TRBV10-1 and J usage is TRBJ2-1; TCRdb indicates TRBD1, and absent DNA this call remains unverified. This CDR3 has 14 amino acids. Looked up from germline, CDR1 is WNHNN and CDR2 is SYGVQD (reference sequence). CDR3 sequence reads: CASGPGQFNNEQFF.

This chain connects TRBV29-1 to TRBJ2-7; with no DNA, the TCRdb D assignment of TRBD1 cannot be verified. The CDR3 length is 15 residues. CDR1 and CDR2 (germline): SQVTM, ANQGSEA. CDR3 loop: CSANSPGTGVEEQYF.